One TCR beta chain is described in this entry. Its target is unknown. TCRdb ran MiXCR on the 5' RACE reads and lists one entry per CDR3 protein. The repertoire holds about 390,000 distinct CDR3 sequences, with roughly 15% as singletons. This record comes from a study of T-cell memory formation after mild COVID-19. Study-level background: In these data, TCR clusters were largely donor specific. General study results and limits: Contracting clones from day 15 to 85 showed balanced CD4/CD8; later expanders favored CD4+. Pre-infection memory held some responding clones, suggesting pre-existing cross-reactive T cells responded.

V was cut by 6 bases and J by 2 bases, with 7 bases left in between. The CDR3 covers 12 residues. The V and J genes are TRBV12-3 or TRBV12-4 and TRBJ2-5; D gene unclear. The TCR comes from a man aged 18 to 29 who had mild COVID-19 (a few samples of this study predate the infection). Cell type and time point are not known. The sequenced sample was PBMCs or a T cell subset sorted from them (not recorded which). CDR3 sequence: CASRKKQETQYF. The CDR3 nucleotides read TGTGCCAGCAGAAAGAAACAAGAGACCCAGTACTTC.